This T cell receptor (beta chain) was captured in a study of T cell repertoires in ileal Crohn's disease. V gave up 11 bases and J gave up 3 bases, with 20 bases separating them. Germline V gene lookup returns CDR1 MNHNS and CDR2 SASEGT. The CDR3 runs 14 residues. The sample holds a few counts of this clone. Its matching antigen is unknown. Study-level results: Every patient over 26.8% clonality showed endoscopic recurrence.

Described time point: neoterminal ileum biopsy at postoperative endoscopy, about 6 months after surgery. Profiling relied on immunoSEQ multiplex PCR, and the TCRdb table lists in-frame clones only, not all of them. The sample consists of over 10,000 clones, approximately 81% of them appearing once. V gene TRBV6-1 combines with J gene TRBJ2-7, with a weak D call TRBD2 (6 bases). The clonotype originates from an adult with Crohn's disease. The material sequenced was ileal tissue. CDR3 in DNA: TGTGCCGTCTCCAATAGCGGAGCGCGCTACGAGCAGTACTTC. This gives the protein CAVSNSGARYEQYF.